This is a list of T cell receptor beta chains from one sample in a study of T cell clones after liver transplantation. Assay used: immunoSEQ multiplex PCR; TCRdb lists only in-frame clones, some missing. Among about 70,000 clones listed, 75% to 85% were seen once. The sample here was CD4+ T cells from blood, taken 12 months after liver transplant. These receptor sequences come from a human patient who received a liver transplant. A share of the T cells may be of graft donor origin. Each CDR3 is given with its conserved first and last residue. D genes are given only for firm matches. Size values are once, few and many counts, or a class for expanded clones, and some rows have none.

v_gene: TRBV5-4; j_gene: TRBJ2-3; abundance: -; d_gene: TRBD1; CDR3aa: CASSWDRAQTDTQYF; CDR3nt: TGTGCCAGCAGCTGGGACAGGGCACAAACAGATACGCAGTATTTT
v_gene: TRBV11-2; j_gene: TRBJ1-3; abundance: -; d_gene: -; CDR3aa: CASSDRTGNTIYF; CDR3nt: TGTGCCAGCAGCGACAGGACTGGAAACACCATATATTTT
v_gene: TRBV28; j_gene: TRBJ1-2; abundance: -; d_gene: TRBD1; CDR3aa: CASSPPLGRGNYGYTF; CDR3nt: TGTGCCAGCAGTCCGCCTCTGGGCAGGGGGAACTATGGCTACACCTTC
v_gene: TRBV5-1; j_gene: TRBJ2-7; abundance: many; d_gene: -; CDR3aa: CASSSDFEQYF; CDR3nt: TGCGCCAGCAGCTCGGACTTCGAGCAGTACTTC
v_gene: TRBV18; j_gene: TRBJ2-4; abundance: -; d_gene: -; CDR3aa: CASSPLEAAKNIQYF; CDR3nt: TGTGCCAGCTCACCACTTGAAGCGGCCAAAAACATTCAGTACTTC
v_gene: TRBV11-2; j_gene: TRBJ2-6; abundance: -; d_gene: -; CDR3aa: CASSVTASGANVLTF; CDR3nt: TGTGCCAGCAGCGTGACAGCCTCTGGGGCCAACGTCCTGACTTTC
v_gene: TRBV5-1; j_gene: TRBJ2-1; abundance: -; d_gene: -; CDR3aa: CASSLGVGGGYNEQFF; CDR3nt: TGCGCCAGCAGCTTGGGAGTGGGAGGCGGGTACAATGAGCAGTTCTTC
v_gene: TRBV6-1; j_gene: TRBJ2-3; abundance: -; d_gene: -; CDR3aa: CASSEASGGPDTQYF; CDR3nt: TGTGCCAGCAGTGAAGCTAGCGGCGGACCAGATACGCAGTATTTT
v_gene: TRBV6-5; j_gene: TRBJ2-7; abundance: -; d_gene: TRBD1; CDR3aa: CASKGTGGAEQYF; CDR3nt: TGTGCCAGTAAGGGGACAGGGGGCGCAGAGCAGTACTTC
v_gene: TRBV19; j_gene: TRBJ2-1; abundance: once; d_gene: TRBD2; CDR3aa: CASSPRGKAGGFTTYNEQFF; CDR3nt: TGTGCCAGTAGTCCGCGAGGTAAGGCGGGAGGGTTCACCACCTACAATGAGCAGTTCTTC
v_gene: TRBV5-6; j_gene: TRBJ2-7; abundance: few; d_gene: -; CDR3aa: CASSHRQGHEQYF; CDR3nt: TGTGCCAGCAGCCACCGTCAGGGCCACGAGCAGTACTTC
v_gene: TRBV7-8; j_gene: TRBJ1-5; abundance: -; d_gene: -; CDR3aa: CASSTRDGGQHF; CDR3nt: TGTGCCAGCAGCACCCGGGACGGGGGCCAGCATTTT
v_gene: TRBV29-1; j_gene: TRBJ2-2; abundance: -; d_gene: -; CDR3aa: CSVERSNTGELFF; CDR3nt: TGCAGCGTTGAACGGTCGAACACCGGGGAGCTGTTTTTT
v_gene: TRBV5-4; j_gene: TRBJ1-2; abundance: -; d_gene: -; CDR3aa: CASSLAKNANYGYTF; CDR3nt: TGTGCCAGCAGCTTGGCTAAGAACGCTAACTATGGCTACACCTTC
v_gene: TRBV7-3; j_gene: TRBJ2-3; abundance: -; d_gene: -; CDR3aa: CASSSQGGTDTQYF; CDR3nt: TGTGCCAGCAGCTCCCAAGGGGGCACAGATACGCAGTATTTT
v_gene: TRBV7-9; j_gene: TRBJ2-7; abundance: -; d_gene: -; CDR3aa: CASSLIWLAPYEQYF; CDR3nt: TGTGCCAGCAGCTTAATCTGGTTAGCCCCCTACGAGCAGTACTTC
v_gene: TRBV9; j_gene: TRBJ2-1; abundance: -; d_gene: TRBD2; CDR3aa: CASSRTSDSYNEQFF; CDR3nt: TGTGCCAGCAGCCGGACTAGCGACTCCTACAATGAGCAGTTCTTC
v_gene: TRBV18; j_gene: TRBJ1-1; abundance: -; d_gene: TRBD1; CDR3aa: CASSPGTVNTEAFF; CDR3nt: TGTGCCAGCTCACCGGGGACAGTCAACACTGAAGCTTTCTTT
v_gene: TRBV5-4; j_gene: TRBJ2-5; abundance: few; d_gene: -; CDR3aa: CASSSGGGETQYF; CDR3nt: TGTGCCAGCAGCTCGGGGGGCGGGGAGACCCAGTACTTC
v_gene: TRBV20-1; j_gene: TRBJ2-5; abundance: few; d_gene: -; CDR3aa: CSARDSLTQYF; CDR3nt: TGCAGTGCTAGAGATTCCCTTACCCAGTACTTC
v_gene: TRBV10-1; j_gene: TRBJ1-1; abundance: -; d_gene: -; CDR3aa: CASSETALNTEAFF; CDR3nt: TGCGCCAGCAGCGAAACAGCCTTGAACACTGAAGCTTTCTTT
v_gene: TRBV19; j_gene: TRBJ2-1; abundance: -; d_gene: -; CDR3aa: CASKGRSSYNEQFF; CDR3nt: TGTGCCAGTAAAGGGCGGAGCTCCTACAATGAGCAGTTCTTC
v_gene: TRBV7-9; j_gene: TRBJ2-7; abundance: -; d_gene: -; CDR3aa: CASSFGWGGGSEQYF; CDR3nt: TGTGCCAGCAGCTTTGGCTGGGGTGGAGGAAGTGAGCAGTACTTC
v_gene: TRBV28; j_gene: TRBJ2-2; abundance: -; d_gene: -; CDR3aa: CASRGGVLVSGELFF; CDR3nt: TGTGCCAGCAGAGGTGGGGTTTTAGTGTCCGGGGAGCTGTTTTTT
v_gene: TRBV2; j_gene: TRBJ1-2; abundance: -; d_gene: -; CDR3aa: CASRTQRGEGYTF; CDR3nt: TGTGCCAGCAGAACACAGAGGGGGGAGGGCTACACCTTC
v_gene: TRBV15; j_gene: TRBJ2-1; abundance: -; d_gene: -; CDR3aa: CATSSHPPRPNEQFF; CDR3nt: TGTGCCACCAGCAGCCATCCCCCACGGCCTAATGAGCAGTTCTTC
v_gene: TRBV6-6; j_gene: TRBJ2-7; abundance: -; d_gene: TRBD1; CDR3aa: CASSYSTGAAYEQYF; CDR3nt: TGTGCCAGCAGTTACTCGACAGGGGCTGCCTACGAGCAGTACTTC
v_gene: TRBV25-1; j_gene: TRBJ2-3; abundance: -; d_gene: -; CDR3aa: CASSLGGTDTQYF; CDR3nt: TGTGCCAGCAGTCTGGGCGGCACAGATACGCAGTATTTT
v_gene: TRBV5-1; j_gene: TRBJ1-2; abundance: once; d_gene: -; CDR3aa: CASRQTGDYGYTF; CDR3nt: TGCGCCAGCAGACAGACAGGCGACTATGGCTACACCTTC
v_gene: TRBV7-9; j_gene: TRBJ1-4; abundance: -; d_gene: TRBD1; CDR3aa: CASSSLLGQGGNEKLFF; CDR3nt: TGTGCCAGCAGCTCGCTGCTCGGACAGGGAGGGAATGAAAAACTGTTTTTT
v_gene: TRBV29-1; j_gene: TRBJ2-7; abundance: -; d_gene: -; CDR3aa: CSVEDRTPRGYEQYF; CDR3nt: TGCAGCGTTGAAGATCGGACGCCCCGAGGCTACGAGCAGTACTTC
v_gene: TRBV9; j_gene: TRBJ2-1; abundance: -; d_gene: -; CDR3aa: CASSPQVRGYNEQFF; CDR3nt: TGTGCCAGCAGCCCCCAGGTCCGCGGATACAATGAGCAGTTCTTC
v_gene: TRBV5-1; j_gene: TRBJ1-2; abundance: -; d_gene: -; CDR3aa: CASSLALRTDLNGYTF; CDR3nt: TGCGCCAGCAGCTTGGCCCTCAGGACAGACCTAAATGGCTACACCTTC
v_gene: TRBV5-4; j_gene: TRBJ1-1; abundance: few; d_gene: TRBD1; CDR3aa: CASSTWTGVEAFF; CDR3nt: TGTGCCAGCAGCACATGGACAGGGGTTGAAGCTTTCTTT
v_gene: TRBV28; j_gene: TRBJ2-7; abundance: -; d_gene: -; CDR3aa: CASGDLHPGRPYEQYF; CDR3nt: TGTGCCAGCGGCGACCTACATCCGGGCCGCCCCTACGAGCAGTACTTC
v_gene: TRBV10-3; j_gene: TRBJ1-5; abundance: -; d_gene: -; CDR3aa: CANSEGAPGGNNQPQHF; CDR3nt: TGTGCCAACAGCGAAGGGGCCCCAGGAGGTAACAATCAGCCCCAGCATTTT
v_gene: TRBV4-3; j_gene: TRBJ2-7; abundance: -; d_gene: -; CDR3aa: CASSHDRGGGHYEQYF; CDR3nt: TGCGCCAGCAGCCACGACAGGGGCGGGGGCCACTACGAGCAGTACTTC
v_gene: TRBV18; j_gene: TRBJ2-5; abundance: -; d_gene: -; CDR3aa: CASSWFSQETQYF; CDR3nt: TGTGCCAGCTCATGGTTTTCCCAAGAGACCCAGTACTTC
v_gene: TRBV28; j_gene: TRBJ1-5; abundance: -; d_gene: -; CDR3aa: CASSFRPGRHSNQPQHF; CDR3nt: TGTGCCAGCAGTTTTAGGCCAGGGCGACATAGCAATCAGCCCCAGCATTTT
v_gene: TRBV5-1; j_gene: TRBJ1-2; abundance: few; d_gene: TRBD1; CDR3aa: CASRVGTENYGYTF; CDR3nt: TGCGCCAGTAGGGTTGGGACAGAGAACTATGGCTACACCTTC
v_gene: TRBV5-4; j_gene: TRBJ1-2; abundance: -; d_gene: TRBD1; CDR3aa: CASSSPTTGGGVIDGYTF; CDR3nt: TGTGCCAGCAGCTCCCCTACTACAGGGGGCGGTGTGATCGATGGCTACACCTTC
v_gene: TRBV19; j_gene: TRBJ2-1; abundance: -; d_gene: TRBD1; CDR3aa: CASSIGTGRNLNNEQFF; CDR3nt: TGTGCCAGTAGTATAGGGACAGGGAGAAACTTGAACAATGAGCAGTTCTTC
v_gene: TRBV28; j_gene: TRBJ2-7; abundance: -; d_gene: -; CDR3aa: CASSRVDERYEQYF; CDR3nt: TGTGCCAGCAGCCGGGTGGATGAGCGCTACGAGCAGTACTTC
v_gene: TRBV30; j_gene: TRBJ2-1; abundance: -; d_gene: -; CDR3aa: CAWSVRVAGEQFF; CDR3nt: TGTGCCTGGAGTGTACGAGTAGCTGGTGAGCAGTTCTTC
v_gene: TRBV5-1; j_gene: TRBJ2-5; abundance: -; d_gene: TRBD1; CDR3aa: CASSLVTGKGETQYF; CDR3nt: TGCGCCAGCAGCTTGGTGACAGGGAAAGGAGAGACCCAGTACTTC
v_gene: TRBV6-5; j_gene: TRBJ2-1; abundance: -; d_gene: -; CDR3aa: CASSYVAGSYNEQFF; CDR3nt: TGTGCCAGCAGTTACGTTGCGGGATCCTACAATGAGCAGTTCTTC
v_gene: TRBV5-1; j_gene: TRBJ2-5; abundance: -; d_gene: -; CDR3aa: CASSLFTAQETQYF; CDR3nt: TGCGCCAGCAGCTTGTTTACAGCACAAGAGACCCAGTACTTC
v_gene: TRBV5-1; j_gene: TRBJ2-7; abundance: -; d_gene: -; CDR3aa: CASRGGGPIGEQYF; CDR3nt: TGCGCCAGCAGGGGCGGAGGTCCTATAGGGGAGCAGTACTTC